A single sample gave rise to the 12 T cell receptor beta chains below, sequenced in a study of Graves' ophthalmopathy and Graves' hyperthyroidism. RNA transcripts served as template for amplifying TCR beta CDR3 sequences. HTBI primers served in a first-round RT-PCR, which a second-round multiplex PCR followed. TCRdb fed the multiplex PCR reads into MiXCR, producing one record per CDR3 protein. This table holds around 670,000 distinct CDR3 sequences, around 40% found once. Sequencing input: peripheral blood. Source of these receptors: an adult man with Graves' ophthalmopathy.

This CDR3 reads CATSEGANYGYTF. CDR3 in DNA: TGTGCCACCAGTGAGGGCGCTAACTATGGCTACACCTTC. The V and J genes are TRBV24-1 and TRBJ1-2; D gene unclear. The germline V and J ends were trimmed by 4 bases and 0 bases, with 5 bases remaining between them. Germline CDR1 is KGHDR and CDR2 is SFDVKD. This CDR3 spans 13 amino acids.

CDR3 sequence: CASSQGSQAMNQPQHF. CDR3 nucleotide sequence: TGTGCCAGCAGCCAAGGGTCACAGGCGATGAATCAGCCCCAGCATTTT. The gene calls are TRBV24-1 and TRBJ1-5, with D maybe TRBD1 (5 bases). Germline V gene data show CDR1 as KGHDR and CDR2 as SFDVKD. The CDR3 is 16 amino acids. The V and J ends lost 11 bases and 4 bases respectively, with 23 bases between them.

The gene calls are TRBV12-3 or TRBV12-4 and TRBJ2-5; tentative D call: TRBD2 (6 bases). Trimming pared 3 bases from V and 5 bases from J, leaving 13 bases between. The CDR3 is made up of 14 amino acids. The CDR3 spells CASSFTGSGETQYF. For the CDR3, the DNA is TGTGCCAGCAGTTTTACAGGTAGCGGTGAGACCCAGTACTTC.

This clonotype is a singleton in its sample. The chain is built from TRBV10-3 and TRBJ2-7; 9 bases line up with TRBD1. The last part of the DNA fits TRBJ2-5 better; the J call may be wrong. Germline V gene sequence: CDR1 ENHRY, CDR2 SYGVKD. The CDR3 totals 14 residues. In nucleotides, the CDR3 is TGTGCCAGCATTCGGACAGGGGTCCGAGAGACCCAGTACTTC. Encoded protein: CASIRTGVRETQYF.

The chain carries TRBV7-2 and TRBJ2-7, with D possibly matching TRBD2 (5 bases). Deletions cut 5 bases from V and 2 bases from J, with 13 bases between. The length of the CDR3 is 14 residues. Germline V gene data show CDR1 as SGHTA and CDR2 as FQGNSA. The CDR3 region has the DNA TGTGCCAGCAGCCAATGGAGGTCGACCTACGAGCAGTACTTC. This gives the protein CASSQWRSTYEQYF.

CDR3 nucleotides: TGTGCCAGTAGTGGCGCCCGGGGGCGAGCCACTGAAGCTTTCTTT. This translates into CASSGARGRATEAFF. The genes are TRBV19 and TRBJ1-1; D is possibly TRBD1 (6 bases). This CDR3 spans 15 amino acids. V lost 5 bases and J 4 bases, leaving 17 bases between the germline ends. Germline lookup yields CDR1 LNHDA and CDR2 SQIVND (reference sequence).

This clonotype came up many times. The J gene is TRBJ1-1, the V gene TRBV2; D uncertain. This CDR3 contains 13 residues. Germline loops: CDR1 SNHLY, CDR2 FYNNEI. V was trimmed by 6 bases and J by 2 bases, leaving 10 bases between them. The CDR3 DNA is TGTGCCAGCAGGGGGATGGGAAACACTGAAGCTTTCTTT. Its protein is CASRGMGNTEAFF.

The CDR3 DNA is TGTGCCAGCAGCCCGGGACACCGAGACACCGGGGAGCTGTTTTTT. It encodes CASSPGHRDTGELFF. The gene calls are TRBV7-9 and TRBJ2-2; tentatively, D is TRBD1 (6 bases). Germline V gene sequence: CDR1 SEHNR, CDR2 FQNEAQ (reference sequence). CDR3 size: 15 residues. V was shortened by 5 bases and J by 3 bases, with 13 bases between the two germline ends.

On this clonotype itself: At one end, the junction sequence differs from germline, possibly due to a read error. The chain links TRBV10-3 to TRBJ1-1, with D hard to call. CDR1 ENHRY and CDR2 SYGVKD come from the germline V gene. The CDR3 consists of 15 residues. In nucleotides, the CDR3 is TGTGCCAGCAGTTTATGGCAGGTCGCAAACACTGAAGCTTTCTTT. As protein: CASSLWQVANTEAFF.

The gene calls are TRBV19 and TRBJ2-5; TRBD1 is a possible D gene (6 bases). The V end lost 6 bases, the J end lost 9 bases, and 17 bases lay between the germline ends. There are 13 residues in the CDR3. CDR1 and CDR2 (germline): LNHDA, SQIVND (reference sequence). For the CDR3, the DNA is TGTGCCAGTAGAACACAGGGAGATCAGCCCCAGTACTTC. Translating it yields CASRTQGDQPQYF. Complete variable domain (other parts from reference TRBV19 and TRBJ2-5): DGGITQSPKYLFRKEGQNVTLSCEQNLNHDAMYWYRQDPGQGLRLIYYSQIVNDFQKGDIAEGYSVSREKKESFPLTVTSAQKNPTAFYLCASRTQGDQPQYFGPGTRLLVL.

The V gene is TRBV2, the J gene TRBJ2-7; 14 bases map to TRBD2. CDR1 is SNHLY and CDR2 is FYNNEI in the germline V gene. This CDR3 region has 13 residues. The trim removed 11 bases at V and 6 bases at J, leaving 6 bases unmatched. CDR3 amino acids: CAEGTSGRIEQYF. The CDR3 nucleotides read TGTGCCGAGGGGACTAGCGGGAGAATCGAGCAGTACTTC.

The chain employs TRBV12-3 or TRBV12-4 and TRBJ1-4; unclear D gene. V shed 5 bases and J shed 8 bases, with 15 bases lying between them. The CDR3 is 14 residues long. CDR3 in amino acids: CASSPTPFGEKLFF. CDR3 DNA sequence: TGTGCCAGCAGTCCCACACCCTTCGGGGAAAAACTGTTTTTT.